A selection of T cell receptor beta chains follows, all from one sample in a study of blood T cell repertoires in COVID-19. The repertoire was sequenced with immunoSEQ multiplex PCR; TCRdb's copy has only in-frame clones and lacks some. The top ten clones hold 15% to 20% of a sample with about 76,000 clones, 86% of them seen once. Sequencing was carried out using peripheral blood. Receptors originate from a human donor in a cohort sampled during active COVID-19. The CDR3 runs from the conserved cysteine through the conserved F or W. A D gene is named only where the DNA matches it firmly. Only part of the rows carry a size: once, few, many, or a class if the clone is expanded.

TGTGCCAGCAGTTCCTCTAGCGGGAGGGTCTACGAGCAGTACTTC,CASSSSSGRVYEQYF,TRBV27,-,TRBJ2-7,TRBD2
TGCAGTGCTATTGAGGGGGCGTCACAGCCCCAGCATTTT,CSAIEGASQPQHF,TRBV20-1,-,TRBJ1-5,TRBD1
TGTGCCAGCAGCTCCGAAGCGTCCAGCGGGAGCCCCGGGGAGCTGTTTTTT,CASSSEASSGSPGELFF,TRBV7-9,few,TRBJ2-2,TRBD2
TGCGCCAGCAGCTTGGCAAAGACTAGCGGCCAAGAGACCCAGTACTTC,CASSLAKTSGQETQYF,TRBV5-1,-,TRBJ2-5,TRBD2
TGCAGCGTTGACGGGACAGGGGGTCAAGAGACCCAGTACTTC,CSVDGTGGQETQYF,TRBV29-1,few,TRBJ2-5,TRBD1
TGTGCCAGCGCCGCCGAGCAGGGGGCCCACGAGCAGTACTTC,CASAAEQGAHEQYF,TRBV2,-,TRBJ2-7,TRBD1
TGTGCCTGGAGTGTACTCGGGTTTCGGGAGACCCAGTACTTC,CAWSVLGFRETQYF,TRBV30,-,TRBJ2-5,-
TGTGCCAGCAGCCAACATACGACAGGAGATAGCAATCAGCCCCAGCATTTT,CASSQHTTGDSNQPQHF,TRBV4-2,-,TRBJ1-5,-
TGTGCCAGCAGTACCCCTCGGCGGGGTCAGCCCCAGCATTTT,CASSTPRRGQPQHF,TRBV2,-,TRBJ1-5,-
TGTGCCAGCAGTTTATTCGCTAGCGGGGGGTCCGGGGAGCTGTTTTTT,CASSLFASGGSGELFF,TRBV27,-,TRBJ2-2,TRBD2
TGTGCCAGCAGCGGACCCGGGGGTAGCACAGATACGCAGTATTTT,CASSGPGGSTDTQYF,TRBV9,-,TRBJ2-3,-
TGTGCCAGCAGCCAAGATAGGGGCTCCCGTCGCTACGAGCAGTACTTC,CASSQDRGSRRYEQYF,TRBV3-1/TRBV3-2,-,TRBJ2-7,-
TGCGCCAGCAGCCAAAACAGGGCATCTTTTGAAAAACTGTTTTTT,CASSQNRASFEKLFF,TRBV4-1,once,TRBJ1-4,-
TGTGCCAGCAGCTTGGGACTCACGTCCTACGAGCAGTACTTC,CASSLGLTSYEQYF,TRBV11-2,-,TRBJ2-7,-
TGTGCCAGCAGTTTATCTCTAGCGGGTAGCTCCTACAATGAGCAGTTCTTC,CASSLSLAGSSYNEQFF,TRBV27,-,TRBJ2-1,TRBD2
TGTGCCAGCAGTGACGAGGATACGCAGTATTTT,CASSDEDTQYF,TRBV6-4,-,TRBJ2-3,-
TGTGCCAGCAGCTACCACCGGACTAGCGGGTACAATGAGCAGTTCTTC,CASSYHRTSGYNEQFF,TRBV7-8,-,TRBJ2-1,TRBD2
TGTGCCAGCAGCAGTCGGACAGGGCTTGGCTACACCTTC,CASSSRTGLGYTF,TRBV5-6,-,TRBJ1-2,TRBD1
TGTGCCACCAGTGATGCACAGGGGTACAATCAGCCCCAGCATTTT,CATSDAQGYNQPQHF,TRBV24-1,-,TRBJ1-5,TRBD1
TGTGCCTGGAGACATAGCGGGAGAACCTACAATGAGCAGTTCTTC,CAWRHSGRTYNEQFF,TRBV30,once,TRBJ2-1,TRBD2
TGTGCCAGCAGCCCTAGAGGGGGTCTCCAGCCCCAGCATTTT,CASSPRGGLQPQHF,TRBV9,-,TRBJ1-5,-
TGTGCCAGCAGGAGCCCAGGCGGGCAGGGGGCCTACGAGCAGTACTTC,CASRSPGGQGAYEQYF,TRBV2,-,TRBJ2-7,TRBD1
TGTGCCAGCAGCTTAACGATTTCCCCGACAGGGGGCCGTGAAAAACTGTTTTTT,CASSLTISPTGGREKLFF,TRBV11-2,-,TRBJ1-4,TRBD1
TGTGCCAGCAGCTTAGGGGGGTTAGCGGGATTGGGGACCCAGTACTTC,CASSLGGLAGLGTQYF,TRBV7-8,-,TRBJ2-5,TRBD2
TGCGCCAGCAGTGAATCCGGGACTAGCGGTTCCAAAAACATTCAGTACTTC,CASSESGTSGSKNIQYF,TRBV10-2,-,TRBJ2-4,TRBD2
TGTGCCAGCAGTAAACAAGGGGCCAGTCCGAATGAGCAGTTCTTC,CASSKQGASPNEQFF,TRBV6-5,-,TRBJ2-1,-
TGCAGCGCTCCGGGGGGTGGGACAGGGATAGGAAACACTGAAGCTTTCTTT,CSAPGGGTGIGNTEAFF,TRBV29-1,-,TRBJ1-1,TRBD1
TGTGCCAGTAGTCCCACAGGGGGCTCCAACGAGCAGTACTTC,CASSPTGGSNEQYF,TRBV19,-,TRBJ2-7,TRBD1
TGTGCCATCATGGGGGGGACTAGAGGAAGAGATGAGCAGTTCTTC,CAIMGGTRGRDEQFF,TRBV10-3,-,TRBJ2-1,TRBD2
TGTGCCAGCAGTAACGGACGGGGGGGAATCTACAATGAGCAGTTCTTC,CASSNGRGGIYNEQFF,TRBV2,-,TRBJ2-1,TRBD2
TGTGCCAGCAGCGCACGGGACAGGGCTGGTGTTTCTGGGGCCAACGTCCTGACTTTC,CASSARDRAGVSGANVLTF,TRBV9,-,TRBJ2-6,TRBD1
TGTGCCAGCAGTTTAGCCCGACAGGGGAGGGTTAGGTACTTC,CASSLARQGRVRYF,TRBV27,-,TRBJ2-7,-
TGCGCCAGCAGCCAAGGATGGAGAGATTATGGCTACACCTTC,CASSQGWRDYGYTF,TRBV4-3,once,TRBJ1-2,-
TGTGCCAGCAGCCCTAGACAGGGGTCCGTAGGAGGCTATGGCTACACCTTC,CASSPRQGSVGGYGYTF,TRBV11-3,-,TRBJ1-2,TRBD1
TGTGCCAGCAGCTTGCAGTACGGGACTAGAGGCAATGAGCAGTTCTTC,CASSLQYGTRGNEQFF,TRBV7-2,-,TRBJ2-1,TRBD2
TGTGCCAGCAGTCGGACAGGGGGCAACTATGGCTACACCTTC,CASSRTGGNYGYTF,TRBV11-2,-,TRBJ1-2,TRBD1
TGTGCCAGCAGACCCCGGGTAGCGGGGAGCACAGATACGCAGTATTTT,CASRPRVAGSTDTQYF,TRBV7-2,-,TRBJ2-3,TRBD2
TGTGCCAGCGGTCTAGCGGACTCCTACGAGCAGTACTTC,CASGLADSYEQYF,TRBV6-5,-,TRBJ2-7,TRBD2
TGTGCCAGCAGCCCCAAAAGAACCCCGATCCTTAGAGAGACCCAGTACTTC,CASSPKRTPILRETQYF,TRBV7-9,-,TRBJ2-5,-
TGTGCCAGCAGTGAAGCGCTATGGGCCCCGTTGGACACCTTC,CASSEALWAPLDTF,TRBV6-1,-,TRBJ1-2,-
TGTGCCAGCAGCGGGTGGGTTAGGCACGAGCAGTACTTC,CASSGWVRHEQYF,TRBV28,-,TRBJ2-7,-
TGTGCCAGCAGCCGCCTCGGGGGTCGCTCCTACAATGAGCAGTTCTTC,CASSRLGGRSYNEQFF,TRBV9,-,TRBJ2-1,-
TGTGCCAGCAGCCAAGACGTAGGAGAGGTTGAGGGTTCACCCCTCCACTTT,CASSQDVGEVEGSPLHF,TRBV4-2,-,TRBJ1-6,-
TGTGCCAGCAGCTCGACAGGGGTTTTCTACGAGCAGTACTTC,CASSSTGVFYEQYF,TRBV5-4,-,TRBJ2-7,TRBD1
TGTGCCAGCAGCGTAGGAAGTTTGCGAGGGCCCCAGCATTTT,CASSVGSLRGPQHF,TRBV9,-,TRBJ1-5,-
TGCGCCAGCAGCTCCCAGGGTGGGGTCGGTGAAGCTTTCTTT,CASSSQGGVGEAFF,TRBV5-1,once,TRBJ1-1,-
TGTGCCAGCAGCCCCTCTTACACAGGAAATTCACCCCTCCACTTT,CASSPSYTGNSPLHF,TRBV7-6,once,TRBJ1-6,-